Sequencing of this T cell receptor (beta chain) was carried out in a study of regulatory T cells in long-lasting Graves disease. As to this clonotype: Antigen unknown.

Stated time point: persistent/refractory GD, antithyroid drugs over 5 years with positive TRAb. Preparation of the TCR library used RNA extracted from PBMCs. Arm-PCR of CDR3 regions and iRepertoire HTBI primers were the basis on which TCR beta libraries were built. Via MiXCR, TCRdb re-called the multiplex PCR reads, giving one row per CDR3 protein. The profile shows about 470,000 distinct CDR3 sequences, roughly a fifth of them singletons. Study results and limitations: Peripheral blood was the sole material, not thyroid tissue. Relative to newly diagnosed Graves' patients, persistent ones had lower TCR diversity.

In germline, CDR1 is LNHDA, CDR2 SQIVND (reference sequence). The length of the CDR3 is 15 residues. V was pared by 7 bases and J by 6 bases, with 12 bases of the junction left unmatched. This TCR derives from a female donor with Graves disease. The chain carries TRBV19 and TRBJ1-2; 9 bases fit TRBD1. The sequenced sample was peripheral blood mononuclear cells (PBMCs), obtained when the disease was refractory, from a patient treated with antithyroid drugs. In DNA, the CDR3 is TGTGCCAGTATTACGACCCCGGGACAGGGACATGGCTACACCTTC. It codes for CASITTPGQGHGYTF.